The 23 T cell receptor beta chains presented below share a single source sample, sequenced in a study of shared clonotypes between healthy human individuals. Repertoires were generated with immunoSEQ multiplex PCR, while TCRdb's copy carries only in-frame clones and drops some. The sample lists about 690,000 clones; around 91% were seen once. Sequenced input: memory CD8+ T cells from PBMCs. The subset is: CD45RO+ cells pooled with CCR7-negative TemRA cells. The receptors were gathered from a man younger than 30 in good health. Some clones in this sample may be carry-over from other donors' samples.

The chain recombines TRBV7-9 with TRBJ2-7; D gene unclear. V was trimmed by 5 bases and J by 3 bases, leaving 11 bases between them. Germline values: CDR1 SEHNR, CDR2 FQNEAQ (reference sequence). The CDR3 runs 13 residues. This CDR3 is CASSTDDNYEQYF. CDR3 nucleotide sequence: TGTGCCAGCAGCACCGACGACAACTACGAGCAGTACTTC.

This chain joins TRBV2 and TRBJ2-1, with 11 nucleotides matching TRBD2. CDR3 length: 13 amino acids. The V gene end was trimmed by 6 bases and the J gene end by 9 bases; junction bases not matched to a gene: 4. Germline CDR1 is SNHLY and CDR2 is FYNNEI. This chain's CDR3 is CASSNSGRVEQFF. The CDR3 region has the DNA TGTGCCAGCAGCAATAGCGGGAGGGTTGAGCAGTTCTTC.

The rearrangement links TRBV27 to TRBJ2-3; D uncertain. Germline V gives CDR1 MNHEY, CDR2 SMNVEV (reference sequence). The germline V and J ends were trimmed by 5 bases and 6 bases, with 18 bases remaining between them. CDR3 length: 15 residues. CDR3 DNA sequence: TGTGCCAGCAGTCCATCGTCCCGCAGGTCGGATACGCAGTATTTT. Translated, it gives CASSPSSRRSDTQYF.

The chain couples TRBV9 to TRBJ2-1, with 7 bases that match TRBD1. Per the germline V gene, CDR1 is SGDLS and CDR2 is YYNGEE. The CDR3 runs 16 residues. With V trimmed by 2 bases and J by 4 bases, 9 bases remained unmatched. This CDR3 is CASSVRDSFYYNEQFF. The CDR3 DNA reads TGTGCCAGCAGCGTCCGGGACAGTTTCTATTACAATGAGCAGTTCTTC.

This chain joins TRBV2 and TRBJ1-1, with D perhaps TRBD1 (5 bases). Trimming shortened V by 2 bases and J by 1 base, and 11 bases separated the two germline ends. The germline gives CDR1 SNHLY, CDR2 FYNNEI. The CDR3 extends over 15 amino acids. CDR3 region: CASSERSGANTEAFF. The DNA for the CDR3 is TGTGCCAGCAGTGAAAGGTCCGGGGCGAACACTGAAGCTTTCTTT.

This chain joins TRBV5-5 and TRBJ2-7, with D perhaps matching TRBD1 (5 bases). CDR3 size: 15 residues. Trimming shortened V by 6 bases and J by 5 bases, and 21 bases separated the two germline ends. CDR1 is SGHKS, CDR2 YYEKEE, per germline (reference sequence). The CDR3 DNA reads as TGTGCCAGCAAGGGGATGAGGTCCCTCGTCGACGAGCAGTACTTC. Protein: CASKGMRSLVDEQYF.

The chain is built from TRBV25-1 and TRBJ2-1, with D possibly matching TRBD1 (6 bases). The CDR3 length is 18 residues. Trimming removed 5 bases at V and 0 bases at J, with 20 bases between. Germline values: CDR1 MGHDK, CDR2 SYGVNS. Here the CDR3 reads CASSPPPSTGFSYNEQFF. DNA of the CDR3: TGTGCCAGCAGTCCCCCTCCCTCGACAGGCTTCTCCTACAATGAGCAGTTCTTC.

This CDR3 reads CASSPSGGWGYGYTF. CDR3 sequence (DNA): TGTGCCAGCAGCCCTTCAGGGGGCTGGGGCTATGGCTACACCTTC. The rearrangement uses TRBV13 and TRBJ1-2, with 8 bases identical to TRBD1. This CDR3 spans 15 amino acids. V shed 5 bases, J shed 4 bases, and the junction held 9 bases outside the gene matches. The germline V gene encodes CDR1 PRHDT and CDR2 FYEKMQ (reference sequence).

In DNA form, the CDR3 reads TGCGCCAGCAGCCAAGCTACCCTCTGGGGCAGGAATGAGCAGTTCTTC. Translating gives CASSQATLWGRNEQFF. This chain joins TRBV4-1 and TRBJ2-1; a weak D match, TRBD1 (5 bases). Trimming left V 1 base short and J 7 bases short, with 17 bases between. This CDR3 comprises 16 residues. Germline-derived CDR1 and CDR2 are MGHRA and YSYEKL.

This clone has only one observation. The rearrangement links TRBV9 to TRBJ1-2, with TRBD1 matching over 7 bases. The CDR3 is made up of 15 amino acids. CDR1 and CDR2 from the germline V gene are SGDLS and YYNGEE. Trimming at V came to 0 bases and at J to 8 bases, leaving 10 bases not matched to a gene. The CDR3 spells CASSVGFRDSRGYTF. Written as DNA, the CDR3 is TGTGCCAGCAGCGTAGGATTCCGGGACAGCAGGGGCTACACCTTC.

This chain uses TRBV7-9 with TRBJ2-7; 7 nucleotides agree with TRBD1. This CDR3 contains 14 residues. V lost 8 bases and J lost 2; bases outside the gene matches: 9. Germline V CDR1 and CDR2: SEHNR, FQNEAQ (reference sequence). CDR3 protein: CASRIGGIPYEQYF. CDR3 coding DNA: TGTGCCAGCCGTATAGGGGGCATACCCTACGAGCAGTACTTC.

The chain employs TRBV28 and TRBJ2-1; perhaps TRBD1 as D (5 bases). V gave up 5 bases and J gave up 5 bases, with 13 bases separating them. Germline-derived CDR1 and CDR2 are MDHEN and SYDVKM. The CDR3 sequence is 14 residues long. The CDR3 reads CASSLVGLNNEQFF. CDR3 DNA sequence: TGTGCCAGCAGTCTCGTGGGGCTTAACAATGAGCAGTTCTTC.

The genes are TRBV6-4 and TRBJ2-1; D is unresolved. CDR1 and CDR2 from the germline V gene are MRHNA and SNTAGT. V dropped 4 bases and J dropped 0 bases, with 10 bases sitting between them. The CDR3 covers 15 residues. The chain's CDR3 is CASSARQSSYNEQFF. The CDR3 bases are TGTGCCAGCAGTGCCCGGCAGAGCTCCTACAATGAGCAGTTCTTC.

The V gene is TRBV15, the J gene TRBJ2-1, with 7 bases matching TRBD2. CDR1 and CDR2 from the germline V gene are LNHNV and YYDKDF (reference sequence). After removal of 6 bases from V and 5 bases from J, the junction contained 13 bases not matched to a gene. The CDR3 has 16 amino acids. The CDR3 region has the DNA TGTGCCACCAGATCCCAGCTAAGCGGGGAAAACAATGAGCAGTTCTTC. It yields the protein CATRSQLSGENNEQFF.

A single count supports this clone. The rearrangement uses TRBV19 and TRBJ2-7, with D unresolved. V was trimmed by 0 bases and J by 6 bases, leaving 12 bases between them. Germline V gene lookup returns CDR1 LNHDA and CDR2 SQIVND (reference sequence). CDR3 length: 14 residues. The CDR3 nucleotides are TGTGCCAGTAGTATAGATCCTGGGGTCGGCGAGCAGTACTTC. The encoded protein is CASSIDPGVGEQYF.

This sequence joins TRBV27 and TRBJ1-1; a weak D match, TRBD1 (6 bases). Trimming pared 0 bases from V and 7 bases from J, leaving 15 bases between. The germline gives CDR1 MNHEY, CDR2 SMNVEV (reference sequence). The CDR3 has 15 amino acids. This CDR3 is CASSLSLPTGFEAFF. Here the CDR3 DNA reads TGTGCCAGCAGTTTATCGCTCCCCACAGGGTTTGAAGCTTTCTTT.

V usage is TRBV11-1 and J usage is TRBJ2-7, with 7 positions matching TRBD1. The CDR3 spans 15 residues. V trimming: 1 base; J trimming: 4 bases; junction bases outside the gene matches: 7. Per the germline V gene, CDR1 is SGHAT and CDR2 is FQDESV (reference sequence). The CDR3 nucleotides are TGTGCCAGCAGCTTAGAGCCGGGACAGTGGTACGAGCAGTACTTC. It translates to CASSLEPGQWYEQYF.

The chain uses TRBV28 and TRBJ2-6; the D gene could be TRBD1 or TRBD2 (6 bases each). The germline CDR1 and CDR2 sequences are MDHEN and SYDVKM. This CDR3 comprises 16 residues. V gave up 1 base and J gave up 4 bases, with 11 bases separating them. In nucleotides, the CDR3 is TGTGCCAGCAGTTTATCTTGGGGGGCCGGGGCCAACGTCCTGACTTTC. Amino acids: CASSLSWGAGANVLTF.

This clone has only one observation. The chain recombines TRBV10-1 with TRBJ2-2; perhaps D is TRBD1 or TRBD2 (5 bases each). CDR1 is WNHNN and CDR2 is SYGVQD in the germline V gene (reference sequence). The CDR3 consists of 13 residues. Written as DNA, the CDR3 is TGCCCCGAAGGGACCTGCGATACCGGGGAGCTGTTTTTT. Protein: CPEGTCDTGELFF.

This clone was picked up many times. The chain uses TRBV9 and TRBJ1-5; D gene unclear. This CDR3 region has 13 residues. Germline CDR1 SGDLS, CDR2 YYNGEE. Trimming stripped 4 bases from V and 4 bases from J, with 9 bases between. The DNA of the CDR3 is TGTGCCAGCAGCCCTGGGGTAAATCAGCCCCAGCATTTT. Translating gives CASSPGVNQPQHF.

The chain is built from TRBV11-1 and TRBJ2-1, with 7 bases lining up with TRBD1. Losses at the gene ends were 1 base for V and 3 bases for J; bases not matched to a gene: 3. This CDR3 region has 15 residues. Per germline, CDR1 SGHAT and CDR2 FQDESV (reference sequence). The chain's CDR3 is CASSLGTGLYNEQFF. The CDR3 nucleotides read TGTGCCAGCAGCTTAGGGACAGGCCTCTACAATGAGCAGTTCTTC.

This rearrangement joins TRBV2 to TRBJ2-3; the D gene is possibly TRBD1 (6 bases). Trimming removed 4 bases at V and 3 bases at J, with 11 bases between. CDR1 SNHLY and CDR2 FYNNEI come from the germline V gene. The CDR3 has 14 residues. CDR3 in amino acids: CASSVPGQTDTQYF. For the CDR3, the DNA is TGTGCCAGCAGTGTCCCGGGACAAACAGATACGCAGTATTTT. Variable domain in full (rest from reference TRBV2 and TRBJ2-3): EPEVTQTPSHQVTQMGQEVILRCVPISNHLYFYWYRQILGQKVEFLVSFYNNEISEKSEIFDDQFSVERPDGSNFTLKIRSTKLEDSAMYFCASSVPGQTDTQYFGPGTRLTVL.

V usage is TRBV7-8 and J usage is TRBJ2-5, with no clear D. Trimming removed 2 bases from V and 0 bases from J, with 10 bases in between. Germline V CDR1 and CDR2: SGHVS, FQNEAQ. The CDR3 has 15 amino acids. CDR3 coding DNA: TGTGCCAGCAGCTTATTTGGGGTGGACCAAGAGACCCAGTACTTC. It yields the protein CASSLFGVDQETQYF.